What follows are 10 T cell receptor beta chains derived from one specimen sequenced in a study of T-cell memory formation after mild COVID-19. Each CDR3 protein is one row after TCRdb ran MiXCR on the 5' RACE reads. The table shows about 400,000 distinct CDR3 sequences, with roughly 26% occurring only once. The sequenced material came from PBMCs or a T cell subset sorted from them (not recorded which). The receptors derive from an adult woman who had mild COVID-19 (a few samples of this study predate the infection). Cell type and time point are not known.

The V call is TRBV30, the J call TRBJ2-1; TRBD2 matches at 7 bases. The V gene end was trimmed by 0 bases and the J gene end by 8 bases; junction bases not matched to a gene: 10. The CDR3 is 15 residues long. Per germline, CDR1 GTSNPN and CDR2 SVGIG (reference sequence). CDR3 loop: CAWSVSGGSSHEQFF. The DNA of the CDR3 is TGTGCCTGGAGTGTTTCGGGCGGGAGTAGTCATGAGCAGTTCTTC.

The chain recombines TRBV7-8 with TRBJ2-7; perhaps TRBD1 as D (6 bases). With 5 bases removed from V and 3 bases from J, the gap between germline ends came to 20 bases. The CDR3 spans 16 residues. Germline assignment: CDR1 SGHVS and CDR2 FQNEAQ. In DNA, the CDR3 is TGTGCCAGCAGCCCCCGTCGACAGGTCCAGCGCTACGAGCAGTACTTC. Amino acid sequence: CASSPRRQVQRYEQYF. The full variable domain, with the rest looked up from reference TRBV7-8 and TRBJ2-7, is GAGVSQSPRYKVAKRGQDVALRCDPISGHVSLFWYQQALGQGPEFLTYFQNEAQLDKSGLPSDRFFAERPEGSVSTLKIQRTQQEDSAVYLCASSPRRQVQRYEQYFGPGTRLTVT.

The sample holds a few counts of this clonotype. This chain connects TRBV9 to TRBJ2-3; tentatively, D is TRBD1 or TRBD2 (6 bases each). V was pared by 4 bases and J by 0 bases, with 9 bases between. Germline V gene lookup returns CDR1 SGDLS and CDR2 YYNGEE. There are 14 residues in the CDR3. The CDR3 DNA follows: TGTGCCAGCAGCATGGGGGGCAGCACAGATACGCAGTATTTT. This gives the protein CASSMGGSTDTQYF. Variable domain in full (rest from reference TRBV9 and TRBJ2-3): DSGVTQTPKHLITATGQRVTLRCSPRSGDLSVYWYQQSLDQGLQFLIQYYNGEERAKGNILERFSAQQFPDLHSELNLSSLELGDSALYFCASSMGGSTDTQYFGPGTRLTVL.

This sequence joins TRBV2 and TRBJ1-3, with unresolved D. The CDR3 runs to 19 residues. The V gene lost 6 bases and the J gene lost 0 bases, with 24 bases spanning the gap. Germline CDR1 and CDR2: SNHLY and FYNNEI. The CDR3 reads CASRKENPRMISSGNTIYF. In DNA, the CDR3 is TGTGCCAGCAGAAAAGAAAATCCACGGATGATAAGCTCTGGAAACACCATATATTTT.

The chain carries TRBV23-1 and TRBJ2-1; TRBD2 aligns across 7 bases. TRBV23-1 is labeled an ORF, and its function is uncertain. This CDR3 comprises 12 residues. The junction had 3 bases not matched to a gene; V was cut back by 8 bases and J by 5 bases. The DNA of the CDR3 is TGCGCCAGCGGGGAGGGACACAATGAGCAGTTCTTC. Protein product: CASGEGHNEQFF.

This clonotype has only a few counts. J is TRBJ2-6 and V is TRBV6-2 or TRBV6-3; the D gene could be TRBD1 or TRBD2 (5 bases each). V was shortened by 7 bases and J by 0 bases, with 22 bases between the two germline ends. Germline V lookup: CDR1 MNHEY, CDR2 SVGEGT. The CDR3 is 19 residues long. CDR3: CASKRQRLRRPSGANVLTF. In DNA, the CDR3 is TGTGCCAGCAAAAGACAGCGGCTCAGAAGACCCTCTGGGGCCAACGTCCTGACTTTC.

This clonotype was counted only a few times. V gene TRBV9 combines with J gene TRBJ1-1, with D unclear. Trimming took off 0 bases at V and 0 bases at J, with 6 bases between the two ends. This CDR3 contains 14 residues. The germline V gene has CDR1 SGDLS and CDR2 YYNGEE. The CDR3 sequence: CASSVGRLNTEAFF. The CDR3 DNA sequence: TGTGCCAGCAGCGTAGGACGGCTGAACACTGAAGCTTTCTTT.

The chain's CDR3 is CASSRGTGAARVQNTIYF. For the CDR3, the DNA is TGTGCCAGCAGCCGAGGGACAGGGGCCGCGAGGGTACAAAACACCATATATTTT. The chain recombines TRBV11-2 with TRBJ1-3; the match to TRBD1 covers 10 bases. There are 18 residues in the CDR3. V was clipped by 5 bases and J by 6 bases; unmatched bases: 16. Germline V gene sequence: CDR1 SGHAT, CDR2 FQNNGV.

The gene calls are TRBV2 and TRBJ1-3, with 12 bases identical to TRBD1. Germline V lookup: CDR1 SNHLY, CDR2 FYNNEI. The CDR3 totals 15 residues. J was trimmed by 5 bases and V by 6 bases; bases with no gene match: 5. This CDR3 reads CASSPGQGARNTIYF. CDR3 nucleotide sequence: TGTGCCAGCAGCCCGGGACAGGGGGCTCGAAACACCATATATTTT.

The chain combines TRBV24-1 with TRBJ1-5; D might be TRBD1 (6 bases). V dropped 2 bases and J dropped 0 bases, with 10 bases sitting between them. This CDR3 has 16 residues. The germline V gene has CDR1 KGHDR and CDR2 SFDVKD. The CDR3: CATSDSQGYSNQPQHF. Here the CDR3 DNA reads TGTGCCACCAGTGATTCACAGGGATATAGCAATCAGCCCCAGCATTTT.